This T cell receptor beta chain was observed in a study of T cell responses to AZD1222 COVID-19 vaccine. Study-level results: No repertoire was sampled before or during the peak T cell response, only after it. Only a handful of people who got AZD1222 tested seropositive at baseline. There were vaccine-associated CD4 TCRs across spike, dominant at 160-218 and 743-854.

It was second doses at about 4 or about 12 weeks that were pooled. Note on this clone: Its target is unknown.

Assay used: immunoSEQ multiplex PCR; TCRdb lists only in-frame clones, some missing. This table holds 45,000 or so clones, about 87% found once. The CDR3 is 14 residues long. V shed 3 bases, J shed 6 bases, and the junction held 6 bases outside the gene matches. CDR1 is PRHDT and CDR2 is FYEKMQ in the germline V gene (reference sequence). The sequenced sample was peripheral blood, obtained 28 days after the second AZD1222 dose. This TCR was recovered from an adult who received the AZD1222 COVID-19 vaccine. The chain combines TRBV13 with TRBJ2-7; TRBD1 matches at 9 bases. The CDR3 spells CASSLGQGPVEQYF. The CDR3 DNA reads TGTGCCAGCAGCTTGGGACAGGGCCCTGTCGAGCAGTACTTC.